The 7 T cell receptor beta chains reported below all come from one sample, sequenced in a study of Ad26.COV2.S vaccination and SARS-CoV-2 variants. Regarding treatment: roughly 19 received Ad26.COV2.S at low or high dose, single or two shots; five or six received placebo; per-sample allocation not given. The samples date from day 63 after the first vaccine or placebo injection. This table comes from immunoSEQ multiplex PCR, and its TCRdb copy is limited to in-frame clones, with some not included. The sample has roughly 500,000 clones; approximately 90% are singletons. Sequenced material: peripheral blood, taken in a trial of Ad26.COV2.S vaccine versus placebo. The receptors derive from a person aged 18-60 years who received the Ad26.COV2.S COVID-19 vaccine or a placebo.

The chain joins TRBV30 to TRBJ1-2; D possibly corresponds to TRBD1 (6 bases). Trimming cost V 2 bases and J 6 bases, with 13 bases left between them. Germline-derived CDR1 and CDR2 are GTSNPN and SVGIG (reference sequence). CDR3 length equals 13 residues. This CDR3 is CAWSPGGDNGYTF. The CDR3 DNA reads TGTGCCTGGAGTCCCGGGGGCGACAATGGCTACACCTTC.

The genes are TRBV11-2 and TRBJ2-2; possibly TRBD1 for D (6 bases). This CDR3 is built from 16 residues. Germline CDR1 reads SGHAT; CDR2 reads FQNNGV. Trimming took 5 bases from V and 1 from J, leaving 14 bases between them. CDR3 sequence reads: CASSPQAGVNTGELFF. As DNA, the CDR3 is TGTGCCAGCAGCCCCCAAGCAGGGGTGAACACCGGGGAGCTGTTTTTT.

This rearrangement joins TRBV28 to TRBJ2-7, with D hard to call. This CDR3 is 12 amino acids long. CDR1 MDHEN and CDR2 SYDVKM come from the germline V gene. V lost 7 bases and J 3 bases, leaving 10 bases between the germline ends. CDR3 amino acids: CASTTAGYEQYF. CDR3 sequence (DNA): TGTGCCAGCACTACGGCTGGCTACGAGCAGTACTTC. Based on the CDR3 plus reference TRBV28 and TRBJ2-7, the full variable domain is DVKVTQSSRYLVKRTGEKVFLECVQDMDHENMFWYRQDPGLGLRLIYFSYDVKMKEKGDIPEGYSVSREKKERFSLILESASTNQTSMYLCASTTAGYEQYFGPGTRLTVT.

CDR3 DNA sequence: TGTGCCTGGAGCATTTATGGAAACACCATATATTTT. It translates to CAWSIYGNTIYF. The chain recombines TRBV30 with TRBJ1-3; D gene ambiguous. The germline gives CDR1 GTSNPN, CDR2 SVGIG (reference sequence). The V end lost 3 bases, the J end lost 3 bases, and 6 bases lay between the germline ends. The CDR3 loop spans 12 amino acids.

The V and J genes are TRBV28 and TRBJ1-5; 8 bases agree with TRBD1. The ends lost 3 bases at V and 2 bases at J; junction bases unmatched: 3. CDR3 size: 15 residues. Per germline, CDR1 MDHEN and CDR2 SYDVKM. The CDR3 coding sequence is TGTGCCAGCAGTTTTTCGGGACAGGGCAATCAGCCCCAGCATTTT. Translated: CASSFSGQGNQPQHF. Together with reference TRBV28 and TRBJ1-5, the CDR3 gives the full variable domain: DVKVTQSSRYLVKRTGEKVFLECVQDMDHENMFWYRQDPGLGLRLIYFSYDVKMKEKGDIPEGYSVSREKKERFSLILESASTNQTSMYLCASSFSGQGNQPQHFGDGTRLSIL.

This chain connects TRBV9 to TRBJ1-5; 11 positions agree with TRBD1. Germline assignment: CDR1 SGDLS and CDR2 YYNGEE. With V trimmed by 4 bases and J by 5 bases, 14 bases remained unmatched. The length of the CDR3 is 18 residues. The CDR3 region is CASSPADGQGAHYQPQHF. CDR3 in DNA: TGTGCCAGCAGCCCAGCCGACGGACAGGGGGCACATTATCAGCCCCAGCATTTT.

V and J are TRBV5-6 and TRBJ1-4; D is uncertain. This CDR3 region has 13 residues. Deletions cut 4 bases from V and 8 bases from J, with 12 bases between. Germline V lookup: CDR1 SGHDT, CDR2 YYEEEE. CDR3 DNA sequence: TGTGCCAGCAGCGCCTCAGTTCACGAAAAACTGTTTTTT. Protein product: CASSASVHEKLFF.